The rows below give T cell receptor beta chains drawn from one sample of a study of blood T cell repertoires in COVID-19. The table came from immunoSEQ multiplex PCR; TCRdb's copy has only in-frame clones and leaves some out. Of under 150,000 clones listed, approximately 80% are singletons. Sample: peripheral blood. These receptors were obtained from a woman aged 40 to 50 with active or convalescent COVID-19. CDR3s include the opening cysteine and the closing phenylalanine or tryptophan. The D gene is left open where the match is weak.

V	J	D	CDR3
TRBV15	TRBJ2-3	TRBD1	CATSSRDRASDTQYF
TRBV10-1	TRBJ2-7	TRBD2	CASSESPLAGDGEQYF
TRBV10-3	TRBJ2-7	TRBD2	CAIGLAGVSEQYF
TRBV10-3	TRBJ2-7	TRBD1	CAISESAPWDRDFSYEQYF
TRBV5-4	TRBJ1-6	NA	CASSLGGASNSPLHF
TRBV28	TRBJ2-3	NA	CASSPQRKGDTDTQYF
TRBV9	TRBJ1-1	NA	CASSPRGRTEAFF
TRBV7-9	TRBJ1-6	TRBD1	CASSLGQGAGNSPLHF
TRBV10-2	TRBJ1-2	NA	CASTGAYGYTF
TRBV28	TRBJ1-2	NA	CASSPGLNYGYTF
TRBV28	TRBJ2-7	NA	CASSLGSYEQYF
TRBV6-1	TRBJ2-5	NA	CASSDVVMETQYF
TRBV19	TRBJ2-3	NA	CASSIGGNPRDTQYF
TRBV5-6	TRBJ2-1	NA	CASSLGPLQGISGDEQFF
TRBV7-2	TRBJ2-7	NA	CASSQVDEQYF
TRBV7-9	TRBJ2-7	TRBD1	CASSLRRGLGLEQYF
TRBV5-1	TRBJ2-1	TRBD1	CASSLGDRANEQFF
TRBV6-5	TRBJ1-1	TRBD1	CASRLAKGQGAEAFF
TRBV7-2	TRBJ1-2	TRBD1	CASSLLSGQGNYGYTF
TRBV7-9	TRBJ1-1	NA	CASSFATGNTEAFF
TRBV5-1	TRBJ1-1	NA	CASSLAGDPTEAFF
TRBV28	TRBJ1-5	NA	CASLPQGAQPQHF
TRBV11-2	TRBJ1-1	TRBD1	CASSLGGQGGTEAFF
TRBV5-6	TRBJ2-3	TRBD2	CASSYTWVGLAGADTQYF
TRBV14	TRBJ1-2	NA	CASSPLPGIRYGYTF
TRBV7-9	TRBJ1-4	NA	CASGEATNEKLFF
TRBV6-6	TRBJ1-2	TRBD1	CASSPTGGGGYTF
TRBV19	TRBJ1-5	TRBD1	CASTMGQSFEPQHF
TRBV5-6	TRBJ2-7	TRBD2	CASSLHGTSVTYEQYF
TRBV25-1	TRBJ2-3	TRBD2	CASSEWTSGGDTQYF
TRBV27	TRBJ2-7	NA	CASSFRAGFPHEQYF
TRBV18	TRBJ2-7	TRBD1	CASSPGQGQEEQYF
TRBV12-3/TRBV12-4	TRBJ1-2	TRBD1	CATGVRGAGYTF
TRBV7-8	TRBJ2-7	TRBD1	CASSILFDRVHEQYF
TRBV7-9	TRBJ2-7	TRBD1	CASSPGTGRYEQYF
TRBV3-1/TRBV3-2	TRBJ2-7	TRBD1	CASSQGQGGPYEQYF
TRBV11-3	TRBJ2-2	NA	CASRPGTENTGELFF
TRBV5-1	TRBJ2-7	NA	CASSLAVARLEQYF
TRBV19	TRBJ1-1	NA	CASSPLTGNTEAFF
TRBV5-1	TRBJ1-6	TRBD1	CASSLHDRDNSPLHF
TRBV27	TRBJ1-4	TRBD1	CASSLSTGGEKLFF
TRBV7-2	TRBJ1-2	TRBD1	CASSLGSGQATYGYTF
TRBV6-1	TRBJ1-6	NA	CASSDLTAYRSRTSPLHF
TRBV30	TRBJ1-1	TRBD1	CAWSPRGYSTEAFF
TRBV5-4	TRBJ2-1	NA	CASSPDIGEARNEQFF
TRBV28	TRBJ1-5	NA	CASTVLWSSNQPQHF
TRBV10-3	TRBJ1-3	NA	CAISDLDGGQGNTIYF
TRBV9	TRBJ1-6	NA	CASSVGEGESSPLHF
TRBV3-1/TRBV3-2	TRBJ1-1	NA	CASSHSNTEAFF
TRBV28	TRBJ2-6	TRBD1	CASSSQGAGANVLTF
TRBV19	TRBJ1-3	NA	CASSHPGNTIYF
TRBV27	TRBJ2-7	TRBD2	CASGSGELSYEQYF
TRBV5-6	TRBJ1-5	TRBD1	CASSSYRTGTYSNQPQHF
TRBV24-1	TRBJ2-7	NA	CATSETGLSYEQYF
TRBV11-2	TRBJ1-2	TRBD1	CASSFDSRDSVGGYTF
TRBV28	TRBJ1-1	TRBD1	CASSSSGGPEYAFF
TRBV28	TRBJ1-2	NA	CASSPVDSDDGGYTF
TRBV5-4	TRBJ1-2	TRBD1	CASSLEGQPYGYTF
TRBV7-2	TRBJ1-6	NA	CASSLQGWNSPLHF